Below, 18 T cell receptor beta chains from the same sample are listed, as sequenced in a study of spatial heterogeneity in lung cancer. Whole-study results and caveats: The number of expanded tumor alpha and beta chains correlated with mutation number.

The time point was: sample taken at primary tumor resection. These receptors have no known antigen. TCRdb reanalysed the 5' RACE reads using MiXCR and keeps one entry per CDR3 protein. The profile shows about 3,100 distinct CDR3 sequences, 10% to 14% of them singletons. The specimen was lung tumor tissue, collected at surgery. The receptors shown here come from a male donor with early-stage non-small cell lung cancer.

Within the sample, this clonotype is medium-sized. J is TRBJ2-2 and V is TRBV28; possible D gene TRBD1, 6 bases. Trimming cost V 5 bases and J 0 bases, with 13 bases left between them. This CDR3 comprises 16 residues. Germline CDR1 is MDHEN and CDR2 is SYDVKM. The DNA of the CDR3 is TGTGCCAGCAGTCCCGCAGGGGACGCGAACACCGGGGAGCTGTTTTTT. Protein sequence: CASSPAGDANTGELFF.

Remarks on this clonotype: Possible read error: a much larger clone is one base away. The V and J genes are TRBV6-5 and TRBJ1-1; no definite D call. CDR3 length equals 15 residues. Germline CDR1 and CDR2: MNHEY and SVGAGI. The V gene lost 1 base and the J gene lost 1 base, with 10 bases spanning the gap. This CDR3 reads CASSYLRSGNTEAFF. In DNA form, the CDR3 reads TGTGCCAGCAGTTACTTGAGATCAGGGAACACTGAAGCTTTCTTT.

This clonotype is medium-sized within its sample. The chain is built from TRBV7-2 and TRBJ2-7; the match to TRBD1 covers 9 bases. Germline V lookup: CDR1 SGHTA, CDR2 FQGNSA. The CDR3 has 14 amino acids. V was clipped by 1 base and J by 6 bases; unmatched bases: 4. CDR3 region: CASSLVRTGVEQYF. In DNA, the CDR3 is TGTGCCAGCAGCTTAGTTCGGACAGGGGTCGAGCAGTACTTC.

This clonotype occurred many times. The chain uses TRBV20-1 and TRBJ2-7, with D uncertain. Germline CDR1 reads DFQATT; CDR2 reads SNEGSKA (reference sequence). The V gene lost 6 bases and the J gene lost 1 base, with 7 bases spanning the gap. The length of the CDR3 is 11 residues. In DNA form, the CDR3 reads TGCAGTGCGGTCATTTCCTACGAGCAGTACTTC. Encoded protein: CSAVISYEQYF.

In this sample, this clonotype is large. This sequence joins TRBV6-6 and TRBJ2-1; D gene uncertain. Germline V CDR1 and CDR2: MNHNY, SVGAGI (reference sequence). The CDR3 runs 13 residues. V lost 4 bases and J 5 bases, leaving 9 bases between the germline ends. CDR3 residues: CASSLEAHNEQFF. CDR3 nucleotide sequence: TGTGCCAGCAGTTTAGAGGCCCACAATGAGCAGTTCTTC.

The chain recombines TRBV6-6 with TRBJ2-7; 10 bases map to TRBD1. V lost 2 bases to trimming and J lost 7 bases; unmatched junction nucleotides: 2. The CDR3 length is 13 residues. CDR1 is MNHNY, CDR2 SVGAGI, per germline (reference sequence). CDR3 in amino acids: CASSYGTGEEQYF. The CDR3 DNA reads as TGTGCCAGCAGTTACGGGACAGGGGAAGAGCAGTACTTC.

This clonotype was observed at least ten times. V is TRBV18 and J is TRBJ2-1; possibly TRBD2 for D (5 bases). V was pared by 4 bases and J by 8 bases, with 18 bases between. CDR3 size: 15 residues. Germline V gene sequence: CDR1 KGHSH, CDR2 LQKENI. This CDR3 is CASSQTTGNVDEQFF. The CDR3 region has the DNA TGTGCCAGCTCACAAACGACGGGGAACGTCGATGAGCAGTTCTTC.

Sample share makes this clonotype medium-sized. V gene TRBV2 combines with J gene TRBJ1-5; D uncertain. The CDR3 consists of 12 residues. V lost 7 bases to trimming and J lost 4 bases, with 8 bases between them. Germline CDR1 is SNHLY and CDR2 is FYNNEI. CDR3: CASKIDNQPQHF. CDR3 DNA sequence: TGTGCCAGCAAGATAGATAATCAGCCCCAGCATTTT.

This clonotype is classed as medium-sized. This chain joins TRBV20-1 and TRBJ2-7, with no clear D. With 1 base removed from V and 3 bases from J, the gap between germline ends came to 19 bases. The CDR3 has 16 residues. CDR1 is DFQATT and CDR2 is SNEGSKA in the germline V gene (reference sequence). In DNA, the CDR3 is TGCAGTGCTAGAGCGGCGAGTGTCCGGCTTAACTACGAGCAGTACTTC. This sequence encodes CSARAASVRLNYEQYF.

This clonotype was seen many times. The V call is TRBV3-1, the J call TRBJ1-6; D possibly corresponds to TRBD1 (6 bases). The CDR3 spans 15 residues. CDR1 is LGHDT and CDR2 is YNNKEL in the germline V gene (reference sequence). The ends were cut back, 5 bases at V and 9 bases at J, with 17 bases in the middle. CDR3: CASSTRAGASSPLHF. In nucleotides, the CDR3 is TGTGCCAGCAGCACCCGGGCAGGGGCAAGTTCACCCCTCCACTTT.

In its sample, this clonotype is medium-sized (0.01 to 0.1%). The chain employs TRBV12-3 or TRBV12-4 and TRBJ2-1, with D maybe TRBD2 (7 bases). V was clipped by 9 bases and J by 5 bases, with 11 bases between them. The CDR3 runs 12 residues. CDR3 nucleotides: TGTGCCAGTGGGAGGGGGGACAATGAGCAGTTCTTC. Amino acids: CASGRGDNEQFF.

This clonotype is labeled medium-sized (0.01 to 0.1%). The chain employs TRBV6-5 and TRBJ2-7, with 8 bases lining up with TRBD1. The CDR3 sequence is 14 residues long. CDR1 is MNHEY, CDR2 SVGAGI, per germline. Losses at the gene ends were 4 bases for V and 6 bases for J; bases not matched to a gene: 8. CDR3 loop: CASSFRTGSGEQYF. CDR3 in DNA: TGTGCCAGCAGTTTCCGGACAGGGTCAGGCGAGCAGTACTTC.

In its sample, this clonotype ranks as medium-sized (0.01 to 0.1%). The genes are TRBV7-9 and TRBJ2-5; D remains unclear. The germline V and J ends were trimmed by 1 base and 5 bases, with 14 bases remaining between them. This CDR3 is 15 amino acids long. Germline CDR1 reads SEHNR; CDR2 reads FQNEAQ (reference sequence). This chain's CDR3 is CASSLGGTARETQYF. In DNA, the CDR3 is TGTGCCAGCAGCTTAGGCGGTACAGCCAGGGAGACCCAGTACTTC.

Relative to its sample, this clonotype is medium-sized. The chain is built from TRBV20-1 and TRBJ2-3; 10 bases align to TRBD2. The ends lost 6 bases at V and 4 bases at J; junction bases unmatched: 10. The CDR3 spans 15 residues. Germline loops: CDR1 DFQATT, CDR2 SNEGSKA (reference sequence). Here the CDR3 DNA reads TGCAGTGCCCCCCGGAGCGGGGGGGGCCCAGATACGCAGTATTTT. Its protein is CSAPRSGGGPDTQYF.

This clonotype ranks as medium-sized. The V and J genes are TRBV9 and TRBJ1-5, with 8 bases identical to TRBD1. This CDR3 is 17 amino acids long. The germline CDR1 and CDR2 sequences are SGDLS and YYNGEE. J was trimmed by 0 bases and V by 8 bases; bases with no gene match: 13. The CDR3, as DNA: TGTGCCAGTAAAGAGACTCCGGGACAGGATAGCAATCAGCCCCAGCATTTT. This gives the protein CASKETPGQDSNQPQHF.

Ten or more counts support this clonotype. This chain joins TRBV20-1 and TRBJ2-3; 7 positions match TRBD2. CDR3 size: 14 residues. Germline assignment: CDR1 DFQATT and CDR2 SNEGSKA (reference sequence). V was pared by 5 bases and J by 1 base, with 6 bases of the junction left unmatched. The CDR3 sequence is CSAREAGRTDTQYF. In DNA, the CDR3 is TGCAGTGCTCGGGAGGCAGGGCGCACAGATACGCAGTATTTT.

This clonotype is labeled as medium-sized. This sequence joins TRBV9 and TRBJ1-1, with TRBD1 as a possible D gene (6 bases). Trimming removed 3 bases from V and 7 bases from J, with 13 bases in between. There are 13 residues in the CDR3. CDR1 and CDR2 from the germline V gene are SGDLS and YYNGEE. DNA of the CDR3: TGTGCCAGCAGCGAGACAGGAGCGGGTGAAGCTTTCTTT. Protein: CASSETGAGEAFF.

By sample fraction, this clonotype is large (0.1 to 1%). This chain links TRBV5-1 with TRBJ2-7; 11 positions agree with TRBD2. This CDR3 is 15 amino acids long. Germline values: CDR1 SGHRS, CDR2 YFSETQ. V lost 4 bases to trimming and J lost 3 bases; unmatched junction nucleotides: 6. DNA of the CDR3: TGCGCCAGCAGCCCCACTAGCGGGAGAATCTACGAGCAGTACTTC. Protein product: CASSPTSGRIYEQYF.